The sequence of this T cell receptor beta chain was determined in a study of blood T cells in healthy people across ages. A second PCR of roughly 7 to 11 cycles used a sample-barcoded 5' primer and a J-beta primer mix. Via MiXCR, TCRdb re-called the 5' RACE reads, giving one row per CDR3 protein. The table lists about 970,000 distinct CDR3 sequences, around 54% of them singletons, with roughly 23% in the top ten. This clonotype was detected a few times. Its specificity is not known. Study-level points and caveats: Naive T cell percentage showed a strong correlation with TCR beta diversity.

There are 12 residues in the CDR3. The germline V gene has CDR1 SGHRS and CDR2 YFSETQ. V was clipped by 0 bases and J by 6 bases, with 7 bases between them. The chain employs TRBV5-1 and TRBJ2-7; D gene ambiguous. This clonotype was obtained from a woman in her sixties or seventies in good health. The specimen was blood. The CDR3 DNA is TGCGCCAGCAGCTTGGTAGCTTCCGAGCAGTACTTC. It specifies CASSLVASEQYF.